This T cell receptor (beta chain) emerged from a study of regulatory dendritic cells for organ transplantation. Looking at the study overall: Dendritic cell cultures received LPS on day 6.

The CDR3 spans 16 residues. The V and J ends lost 7 bases and 0 bases respectively, with 16 bases between them. Germline-derived CDR1 and CDR2 are SNHLY and FYNNEI. Study conclusions and caveats: Mature dendritic cells appeared to drive more memory CD8+ clonal expansion than regulatory ones.

Allogeneic regulatory or mature dendritic cells were co-cultured for about 5 days with CFSE-labeled sorted T cells at 1:10. CD4+ or CD8+ T cells were sorted as naive CD45RA+ or memory CD45RO+. Profiled with immunoSEQ multiplex PCR; TCRdb holds only in-frame clones, not every one. This sample has about 10,000 clones, with around 80% found just once. Notes on this clone: Its antigen is unidentified.

The sequence was collected from a human donor in good health. The sample taken for sequencing was memory CD4+ T cells from blood cultured with dendritic cells. Regarding subset: CD45RO+ memory T cells. V and J are TRBV2 and TRBJ2-1; D is undetermined. For the CDR3, the DNA is TGTGCCAGCAACTCTCTGGGGTCCAGCTCCTACAATGAGCAGTTCTTC. Protein sequence: CASNSLGSSSYNEQFF.